This T cell receptor beta chain was found in a study of OX40 agonist ivuxolimab in advanced cancers. Regarding the research as a whole: The costimulatory receptor OX40 (CD134) was targeted by ivuxolimab, a fully human IgG2 agonistic monoclonal antibody. Intravenous ivuxolimab was administered to patients every 2 weeks at six dose levels: 0.01, 0.1, 0.3, 1.5, 3 and 10 mg/kg. The monotherapy dose-escalation portion (N of about 50 patients) of the phase I ivuxolimab trial is reported in the paper. In the dose-escalation cohort, 82.7% of patients were male, and the mean age was around 60 years, with a range of roughly 20 to 80. Peripheral TCRbeta sequencing was intended to test whether TCR sequence diversity was altered and clonal T-cell expansion was caused by ivuxolimab. Partial responses occurred in three dose-escalation patients: two with cutaneous melanoma and one with hepatocellular carcinoma. Of the approximately 54 patients in dose escalation, about 20 had hepatocellular carcinoma, about 15 had melanoma, 9 had renal cell carcinoma and 9 had head and neck cancer. Prior anti-PD-1, anti-PD-L1 or anti-CTLA-4 therapy was permitted, and approximately 40% of dose-escalation patients had received checkpoint inhibitors.

Broad study findings and their caveats: At doses from 0.1 to 3.0 mg/kg, clonal expansion was seen in both CD4+ and CD8+ blood T cells between baseline and week 6. Which antigens the clonally expanded peripheral T cells were specific for was not determined. In partial responders in the 0.1-3.0 mg/kg groups, normalized peripheral clonal expansion was found to be among the lowest, especially among CD8+ T cells. Low levels of normalized T-cell clonal expansion were also seen in some nonresponding patients. After ivuxolimab, expanded clones were on average more numerous among CD8+ T cells than among CD4+ T cells.

V loses 7 bases, J loses 4 bases, and the germline ends lie 8 bases apart. Spanning cysteine to phenylalanine, the CDR3 consists of 11 amino acids. The entry retains the CDR3 DNA only, 33 bases that are in frame from base 1. As encoded in the germline V gene (reference sequence), CDR1 is DFQATT while CDR2 is SNEGSKA. The trial excluded patients who had a history of autoimmune disease or who were on systemic immunosuppression. Peripheral blood for TCR sequencing was drawn from every dose cohort at baseline, at cycle 4 day 1 and at cycle 7 day 1. Samples were obtained from an open-label, multicenter, first-in-human phase I dose-escalation trial of ivuxolimab. Adults with locally advanced or metastatic melanoma, renal cell, hepatocellular, or head and neck squamous cell carcinoma were enrolled in the trial. Before TCR sequencing, CD4+ T cells and CD8+ T cells were sorted from peripheral blood as separate populations.

About this clone: Its antigen is currently not known. Within one base of it there is no much larger clone, and no base qualities were kept.

For sequencing of the TCRbeta CDR3 region, genomic DNA was extracted from the sorted cells. The immunoSEQ Assay was used for sequencing of TCRbeta CDR3 regions. Here the immuneACCESS table is served through TCRdb, limited to in-frame sequences with V and J called. Missing clones are a known gap in these copies; in checked studies unresolved V genes cover under half, and the rest lacks a known reason. The sample profile shows some 79,000 clones; roughly nine tenths of them were found once. The ten largest clones represent over 0.35% of the sample. The sequenced sample was CD4+ or CD8+ T cells sorted from blood, obtained in a trial of the OX40 agonist ivuxolimab. This clonotype was obtained from an adult with an advanced solid tumor such as melanoma, head and neck, liver or kidney cancer. The chain uses TRBV20-1 and TRBJ1-3; the D gene is not confidently resolved. The bases are TGCAGTGTTACGGCAGGAAACACCATATATTTT. This codes for CSVTAGNTIYF.